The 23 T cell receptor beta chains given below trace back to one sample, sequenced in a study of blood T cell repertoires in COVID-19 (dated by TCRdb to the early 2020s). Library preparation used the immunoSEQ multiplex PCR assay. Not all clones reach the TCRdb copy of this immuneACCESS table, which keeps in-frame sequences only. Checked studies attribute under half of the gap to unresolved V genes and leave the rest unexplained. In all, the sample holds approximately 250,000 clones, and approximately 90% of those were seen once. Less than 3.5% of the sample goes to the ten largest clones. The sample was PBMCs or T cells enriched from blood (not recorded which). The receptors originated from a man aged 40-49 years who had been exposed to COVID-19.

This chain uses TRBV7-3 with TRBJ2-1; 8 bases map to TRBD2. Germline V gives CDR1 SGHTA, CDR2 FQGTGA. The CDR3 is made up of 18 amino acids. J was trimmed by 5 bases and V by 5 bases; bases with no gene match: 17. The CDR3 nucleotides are TGTGCCAGCAGCCCGGGGCGTCGCGGGACTAGAAATGACAATGAGCAGTTCTTC. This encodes CASSPGRRGTRNDNEQFF.

Here the CDR3 reads CAWLHAGIQETQYF. In nucleotides, the CDR3 is TGTGCCTGGCTGCATGCGGGAATACAAGAGACCCAGTACTTC. This chain uses TRBV30 with TRBJ2-5, with D possibly being TRBD2 (6 bases). Germline CDR1 is GTSNPN and CDR2 is SVGIG (reference sequence). The length of the CDR3 is 14 residues. Trimming took 5 bases from V and 2 from J, leaving 15 bases between them.

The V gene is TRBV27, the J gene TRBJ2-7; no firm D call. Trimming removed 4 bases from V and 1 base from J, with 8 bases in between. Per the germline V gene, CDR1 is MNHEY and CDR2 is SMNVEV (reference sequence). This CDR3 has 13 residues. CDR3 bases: TGTGCCAGCAGTTATACGGTTTCCTACGAGCAGTACTTC. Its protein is CASSYTVSYEQYF.

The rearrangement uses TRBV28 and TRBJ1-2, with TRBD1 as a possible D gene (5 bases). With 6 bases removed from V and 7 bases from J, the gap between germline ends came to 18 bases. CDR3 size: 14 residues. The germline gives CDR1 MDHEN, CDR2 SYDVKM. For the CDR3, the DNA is TGTGCCAGCAGAACCCAGGAGACAGCAAGTGGCTACACCTTC. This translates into CASRTQETASGYTF.

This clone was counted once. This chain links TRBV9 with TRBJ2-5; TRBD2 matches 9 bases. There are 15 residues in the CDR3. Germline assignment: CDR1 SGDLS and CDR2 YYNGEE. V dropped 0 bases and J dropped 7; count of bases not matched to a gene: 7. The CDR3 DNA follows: TGTGCCAGCAGCGTAGATAGCGGGGGCCGCGGGACCCAGTACTTC. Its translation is CASSVDSGGRGTQYF.

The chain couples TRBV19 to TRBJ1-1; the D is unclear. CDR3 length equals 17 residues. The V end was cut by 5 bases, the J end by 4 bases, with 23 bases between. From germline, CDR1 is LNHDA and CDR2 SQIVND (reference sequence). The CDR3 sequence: CASSQVFGEYPTTEAFF. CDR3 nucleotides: TGTGCCAGTAGTCAGGTCTTCGGGGAATACCCAACCACTGAAGCTTTCTTT.

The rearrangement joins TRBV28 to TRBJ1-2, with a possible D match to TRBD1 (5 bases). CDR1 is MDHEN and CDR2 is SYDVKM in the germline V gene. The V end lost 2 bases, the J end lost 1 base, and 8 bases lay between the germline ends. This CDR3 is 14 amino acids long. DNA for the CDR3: TGTGCCAGCAGTTTAGGGGCGGTTAACTATGGCTACACCTTC. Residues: CASSLGAVNYGYTF.

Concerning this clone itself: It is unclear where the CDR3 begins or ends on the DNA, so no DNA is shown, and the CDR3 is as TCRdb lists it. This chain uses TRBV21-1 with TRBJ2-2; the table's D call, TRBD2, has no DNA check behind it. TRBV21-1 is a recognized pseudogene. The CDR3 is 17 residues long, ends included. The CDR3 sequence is CASSKVASGSITGELFF.

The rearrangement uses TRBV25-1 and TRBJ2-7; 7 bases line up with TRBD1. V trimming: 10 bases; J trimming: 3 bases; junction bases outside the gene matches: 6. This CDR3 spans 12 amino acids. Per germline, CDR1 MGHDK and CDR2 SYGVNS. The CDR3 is CAKDRRLYEQYF. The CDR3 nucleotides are TGTGCCAAGGACAGGAGACTCTACGAGCAGTACTTC.

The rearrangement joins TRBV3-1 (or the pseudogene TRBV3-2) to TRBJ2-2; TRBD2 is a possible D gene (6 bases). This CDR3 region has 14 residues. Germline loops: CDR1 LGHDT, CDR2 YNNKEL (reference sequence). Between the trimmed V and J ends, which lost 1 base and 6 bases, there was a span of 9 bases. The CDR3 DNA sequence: TGTGCCAGCAGCCAAGGAGCGGGTGCCGGGGAGCTGTTTTTT. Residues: CASSQGAGAGELFF.

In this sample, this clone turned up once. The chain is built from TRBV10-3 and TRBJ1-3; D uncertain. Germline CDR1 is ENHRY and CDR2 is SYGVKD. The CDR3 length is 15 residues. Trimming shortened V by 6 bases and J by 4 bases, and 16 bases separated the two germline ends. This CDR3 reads CAISRVSGTGNTIYF. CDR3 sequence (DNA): TGTGCCATCAGCCGAGTATCAGGCACCGGAAACACCATATATTTT.

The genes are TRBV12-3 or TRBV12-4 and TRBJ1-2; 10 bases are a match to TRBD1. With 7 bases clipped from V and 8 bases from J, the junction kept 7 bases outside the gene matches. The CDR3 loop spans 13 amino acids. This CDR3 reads CASTSGTGDGYTF. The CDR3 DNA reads TGTGCCAGCACGTCCGGGACAGGGGACGGCTACACCTTC.

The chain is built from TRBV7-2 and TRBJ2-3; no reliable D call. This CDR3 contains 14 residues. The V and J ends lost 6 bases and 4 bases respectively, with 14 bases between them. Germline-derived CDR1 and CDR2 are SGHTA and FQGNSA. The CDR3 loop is CASRSSSGSDTQYF. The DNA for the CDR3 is TGTGCCAGCAGATCTAGTTCCGGCTCAGATACGCAGTATTTT.

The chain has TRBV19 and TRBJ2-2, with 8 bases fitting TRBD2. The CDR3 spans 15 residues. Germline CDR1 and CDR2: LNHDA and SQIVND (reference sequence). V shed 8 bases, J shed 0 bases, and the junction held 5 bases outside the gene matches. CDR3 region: CASQAGEANTGELFF. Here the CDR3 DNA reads TGTGCCAGTCAAGCGGGGGAGGCGAACACCGGGGAGCTGTTTTTT.

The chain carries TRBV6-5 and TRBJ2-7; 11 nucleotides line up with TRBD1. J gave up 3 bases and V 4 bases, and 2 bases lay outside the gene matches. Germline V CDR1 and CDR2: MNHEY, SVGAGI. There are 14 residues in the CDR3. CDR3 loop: CASSWTGGVYEQYF. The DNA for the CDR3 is TGTGCCAGCAGTTGGACAGGGGGCGTCTACGAGCAGTACTTC.

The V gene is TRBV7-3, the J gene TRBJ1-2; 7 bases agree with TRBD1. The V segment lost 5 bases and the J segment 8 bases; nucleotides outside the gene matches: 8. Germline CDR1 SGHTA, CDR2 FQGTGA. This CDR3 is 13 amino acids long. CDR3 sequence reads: CASSPTGVEGYTF. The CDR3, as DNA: TGTGCCAGCAGCCCTACAGGGGTAGAGGGCTACACCTTC.

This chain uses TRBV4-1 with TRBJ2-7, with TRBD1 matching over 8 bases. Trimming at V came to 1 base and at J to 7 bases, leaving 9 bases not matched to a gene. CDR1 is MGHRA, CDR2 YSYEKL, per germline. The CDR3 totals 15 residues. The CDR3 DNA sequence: TGCGCCAGCAGCCAAGTTGGGACAGGCCCCTGGGAGCAGTACTTC. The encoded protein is CASSQVGTGPWEQYF.

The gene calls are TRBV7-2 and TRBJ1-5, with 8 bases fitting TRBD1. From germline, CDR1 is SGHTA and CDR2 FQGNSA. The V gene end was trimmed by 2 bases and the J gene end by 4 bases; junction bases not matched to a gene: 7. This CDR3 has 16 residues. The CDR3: CASSLLGQGGNQPQHF. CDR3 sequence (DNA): TGTGCCAGCAGCTTACTTGGACAGGGAGGAAATCAGCCCCAGCATTTT. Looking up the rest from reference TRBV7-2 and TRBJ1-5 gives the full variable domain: GAGVSQSPSNKVTEKGKDVELRCDPISGHTALYWYRQSLGQGLEFLIYFQGNSAPDKSGLPSDRFSAERTGGSVSTLTIQRTQQEDSAVYLCASSLLGQGGNQPQHFGDGTRLSIL.

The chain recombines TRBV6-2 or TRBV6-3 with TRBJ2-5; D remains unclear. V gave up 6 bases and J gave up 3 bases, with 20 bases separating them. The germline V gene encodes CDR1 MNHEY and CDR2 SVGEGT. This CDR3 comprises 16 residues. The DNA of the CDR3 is TGTGCCAGCAGCCGCCCAGACTCTCACTTAAAAGAGACCCAGTACTTC. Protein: CASSRPDSHLKETQYF.

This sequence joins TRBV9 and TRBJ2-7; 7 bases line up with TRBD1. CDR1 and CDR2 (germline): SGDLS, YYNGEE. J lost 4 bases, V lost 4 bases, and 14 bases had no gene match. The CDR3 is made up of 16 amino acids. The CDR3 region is CASSPRPERGRYEQYF. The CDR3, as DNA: TGTGCCAGCAGCCCCCGCCCGGAGAGGGGGCGGTACGAGCAGTACTTC.

The CDR3 sequence is CAWSLGRGTDEKLFF. The CDR3 DNA is TGTGCCTGGAGCCTCGGCAGGGGGACAGATGAAAAACTGTTTTTT. The chain links TRBV30 to TRBJ1-4; the match to TRBD1 covers 7 bases. V lost 3 bases to trimming and J lost 6 bases; unmatched junction nucleotides: 10. Germline loops: CDR1 GTSNPN, CDR2 SVGIG (reference sequence). This CDR3 is built from 15 residues.

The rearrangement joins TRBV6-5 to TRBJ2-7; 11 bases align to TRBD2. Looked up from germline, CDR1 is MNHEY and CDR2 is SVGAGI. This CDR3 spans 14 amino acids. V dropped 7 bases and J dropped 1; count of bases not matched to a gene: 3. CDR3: CASKRLAGSYEQYF. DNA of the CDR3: TGTGCCAGCAAAAGACTAGCGGGGTCCTACGAGCAGTACTTC.

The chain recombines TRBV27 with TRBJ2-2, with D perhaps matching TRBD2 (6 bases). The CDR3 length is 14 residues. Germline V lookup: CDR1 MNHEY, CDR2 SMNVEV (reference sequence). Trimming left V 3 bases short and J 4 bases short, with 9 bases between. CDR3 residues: CASSLVGSTGELFF. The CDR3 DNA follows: TGTGCCAGCAGTTTGGTCGGGAGCACCGGGGAGCTGTTTTTT.